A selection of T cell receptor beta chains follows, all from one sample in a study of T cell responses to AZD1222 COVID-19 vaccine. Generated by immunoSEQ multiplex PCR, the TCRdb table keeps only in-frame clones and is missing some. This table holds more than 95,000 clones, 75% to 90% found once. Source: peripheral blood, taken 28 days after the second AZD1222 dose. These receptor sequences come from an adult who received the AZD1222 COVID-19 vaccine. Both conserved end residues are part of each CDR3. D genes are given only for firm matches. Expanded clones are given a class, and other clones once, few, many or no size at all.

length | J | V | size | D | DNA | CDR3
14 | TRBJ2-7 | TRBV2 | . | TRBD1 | TGTGCCAGCACCCGACAGGGGGCTGGATACGAGCAGTACTTC | CASTRQGAGYEQYF
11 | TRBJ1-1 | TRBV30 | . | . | TGTGCCTGGAGTGTAGGGGGGACGGCTTTCTTT | CAWSVGGTAFF
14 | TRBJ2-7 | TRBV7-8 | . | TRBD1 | TGTGCCAGCAGCTTTCGGGACAGGGGTTACGAGCAGTACTTC | CASSFRDRGYEQYF
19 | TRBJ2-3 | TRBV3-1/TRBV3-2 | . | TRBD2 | TGTGCCAGCAGCCAAGTGGGGGATCGTTGGACTAGCGGCACAGATACGCAGTATTTT | CASSQVGDRWTSGTDTQYF
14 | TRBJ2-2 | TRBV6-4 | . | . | TGTGCCAGCAGTGAGGGGGGCGGCACCGGGGAGCTGTTTTTT | CASSEGGGTGELFF
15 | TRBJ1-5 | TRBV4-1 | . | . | TGCGCCAGCAGCCAAGAACAGGGCAGCGATCAGCCCCAGCATTTT | CASSQEQGSDQPQHF
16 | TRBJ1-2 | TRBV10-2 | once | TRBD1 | TGCGCCAGCAGTGAGTCCTACGGGACAGGGGATGGCGGCTACACCTTC | CASSESYGTGDGGYTF
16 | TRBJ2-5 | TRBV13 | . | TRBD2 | TGTGCCAGCAGCCCCCGACTAGCGGGGTTACAAGAGACCCAGTACTTC | CASSPRLAGLQETQYF
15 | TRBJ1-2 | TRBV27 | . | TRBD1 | TGTGCCAGCAGGGACAGGGGAGGCTTTAACTATGGCTACACCTTC | CASRDRGGFNYGYTF
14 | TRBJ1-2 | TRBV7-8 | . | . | TGTGCCAGCAGCTTAGTGCCGGGGGGCTATGGCTACACCTTC | CASSLVPGGYGYTF
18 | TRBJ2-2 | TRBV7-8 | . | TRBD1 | TGTGCCAGCAGCGTAACCCGGGACAGGGGGCTTGTCACCGGGGAGCTGTTTTTT | CASSVTRDRGLVTGELFF
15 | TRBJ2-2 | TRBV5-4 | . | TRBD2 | TGTGCCAGCAGGACCGGGGGGACGGACACCGGGGAGCTGTTTTTT | CASRTGGTDTGELFF
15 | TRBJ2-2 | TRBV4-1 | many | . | TGCGCCAGCAGCCCCCAGGGGTTTGCCACCGGGGAGCTGTTTTTT | CASSPQGFATGELFF
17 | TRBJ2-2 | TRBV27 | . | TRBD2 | TGTGCCAGCAGCCTTCACCAGCGGGGGGCTTTTCATGGGGAGCTGTTTTTT | CASSLHQRGAFHGELFF
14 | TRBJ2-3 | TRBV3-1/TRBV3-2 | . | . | TGTGCCAGCAGCCTGATAGGTAGCACAGATACGCAGTATTTT | CASSLIGSTDTQYF
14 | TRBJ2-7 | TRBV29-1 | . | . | TGCAGCGTAGACCTCGACACCAATACTTACGAGCAGTACTTC | CSVDLDTNTYEQYF
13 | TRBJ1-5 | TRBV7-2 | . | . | TGTGCCAGCACCCCCTTGCGCAATCAGCCCCAGCATTTT | CASTPLRNQPQHF
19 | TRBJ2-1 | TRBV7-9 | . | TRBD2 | TGTGCCAGCAGCTTAGAACTACTCCGACTAGCGGGCGCTTACAATGAGCAGTTCTTC | CASSLELLRLAGAYNEQFF
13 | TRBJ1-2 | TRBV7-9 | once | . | TGTGCCAGCAGCTCCGGGACTCGCCGAGGCTACACCTTC | CASSSGTRRGYTF
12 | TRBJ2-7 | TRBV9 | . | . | TGTGCCAGCAGCTCGCCAGGCGACGAGCAGTACTTC | CASSSPGDEQYF
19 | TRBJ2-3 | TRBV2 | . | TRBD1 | TGTGCCACCAATAGGTACCGGGACAGTCTCGTCACTAGCACAGATACGCAGTATTTT | CATNRYRDSLVTSTDTQYF
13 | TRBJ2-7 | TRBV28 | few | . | TGTGCCAGCAGTTCGGGGATGGGGACCGAGCAGTACTTC | CASSSGMGTEQYF
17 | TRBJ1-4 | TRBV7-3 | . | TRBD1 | TGTGCCAGCAGCTTAATGGGGGGACAGGCAACTAATGAAAAACTGTTTTTT | CASSLMGGQATNEKLFF
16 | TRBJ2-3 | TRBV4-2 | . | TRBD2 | TGTGCCAGCAGCCCGGGACTAGTGGGGGGCACAGATACGCAGTATTTT | CASSPGLVGGTDTQYF
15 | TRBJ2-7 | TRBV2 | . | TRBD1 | TGTGCCAGCAGGCAGGGACAGGCGAGCTCCTACGAGCAGTACTTC | CASRQGQASSYEQYF
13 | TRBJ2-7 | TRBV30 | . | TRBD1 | TGTGCCTGCAAACCGGGACAGGGTGTCGAGCAGTACTTC | CACKPGQGVEQYF
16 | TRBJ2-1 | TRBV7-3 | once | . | TGTGCCAGCAGCGATCGTGGGGGGCGGTCCTACAATGAGCAGTTCTTC | CASSDRGGRSYNEQFF
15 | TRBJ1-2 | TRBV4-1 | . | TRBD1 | TGCGCCAGCAGCCACCCCGGGACAGGAGAGTATGGCTACACCTTC | CASSHPGTGEYGYTF
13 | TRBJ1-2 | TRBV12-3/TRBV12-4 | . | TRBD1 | TGTGCCAGCACCCCAGGGGGCTTATATGGCTACACCTTC | CASTPGGLYGYTF
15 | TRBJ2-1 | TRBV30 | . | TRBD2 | TGTGCCTACTTAAGAAAGGGAGGGAGATACAATGAGCAGTTCTTC | CAYLRKGGRYNEQFF
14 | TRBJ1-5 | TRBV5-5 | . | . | TGTGCCAGCAGCCGGGCTTATAGCAATCAGCCCCAGCATTTT | CASSRAYSNQPQHF
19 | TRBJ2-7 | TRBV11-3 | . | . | TGTGCCAGCAGCTTAGATCAATTGGGAACTACAAACGCAGCCTACGAGCAGTACTTC | CASSLDQLGTTNAAYEQYF
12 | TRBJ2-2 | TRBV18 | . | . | TGTGCCAGCTTGGGGGACACCGGGGAGCTGTTTTTT | CASLGDTGELFF
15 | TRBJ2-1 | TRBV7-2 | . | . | TGTGCCAGCAGCTTAGAGGCAGCCTCCTACAATGAGCAGTTCTTC | CASSLEAASYNEQFF
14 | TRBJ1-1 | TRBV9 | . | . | TGTGCCAGCAGCGTTGGAGCAGCGAACACTGAAGCTTTCTTT | CASSVGAANTEAFF
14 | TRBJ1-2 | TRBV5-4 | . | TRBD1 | TGTGCCAGCAGCTCGAGGACAGGGGGCATGGGCTACACCTTC | CASSSRTGGMGYTF
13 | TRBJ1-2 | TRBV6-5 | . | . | TGTGCCAGCAGGCCCGGGGGGGACTATGGCTACACCTTC | CASRPGGDYGYTF
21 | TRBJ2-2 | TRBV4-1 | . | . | TGCGCCAGCAGCCAGCTTGCTCTAACCGTTGACAGGCGGTTAAACACCGGGGAGCTGTTTTTT | CASSQLALTVDRRLNTGELFF
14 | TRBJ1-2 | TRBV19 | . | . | TGTGCCAGTAGTGTTTGGCGACAGGCGCTCGCGTCGGCCTTC | CASSVWRQALASAF
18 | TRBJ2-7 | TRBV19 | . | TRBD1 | TGTGCCAGTAGTATAGGCTTACTCCTCGGGACAGGACCCTACGAGCAGTACTTC | CASSIGLLLGTGPYEQYF
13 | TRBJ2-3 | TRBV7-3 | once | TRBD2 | TGTGCCAGCAGCGAGGGACTAGCAGATACGCAGTATTTT | CASSEGLADTQYF
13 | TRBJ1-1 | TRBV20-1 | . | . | TGCAGTGCTAGTCCTCGGCTGGCCACTGAAGCTTTCTTT | CSASPRLATEAFF
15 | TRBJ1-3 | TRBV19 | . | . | TGTGCCAGTAGGCGGGGTCCCTCCTCTGGAAACACCATATATTTT | CASRRGPSSGNTIYF
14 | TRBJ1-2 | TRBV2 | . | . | TGTGCCAGCAGACAGGGTGCCGCTGACTATGGCTACACCTTC | CASRQGAADYGYTF
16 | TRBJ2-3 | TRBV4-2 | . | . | TGTGCCAGCAGCCAAGACAGAGACTCCCTCGCTGATACGCAGTATTTT | CASSQDRDSLADTQYF
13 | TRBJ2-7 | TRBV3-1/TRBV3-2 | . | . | TGTGCCAGCAGCCAAGATCCAGAGGAGGAGCAGTACTTC | CASSQDPEEEQYF
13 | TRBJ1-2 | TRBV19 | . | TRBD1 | TGTGCCAGTAGTATTCGACAGGGCTATGGCTACACCTTC | CASSIRQGYGYTF
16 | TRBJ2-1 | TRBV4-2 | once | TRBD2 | TGTGCCAGCAGCCAAGAATTGGCGGGGGGGCCTAATCTGAAGTTCTTC | CASSQELAGGPNLKFF
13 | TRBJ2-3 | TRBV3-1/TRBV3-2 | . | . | TGTGCCAGCAGTCTCTCTAACACAGATACGCAGTATTTT | CASSLSNTDTQYF
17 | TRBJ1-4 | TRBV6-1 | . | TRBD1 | TGTGCCAGCAGTGAAGACAAGGCAGGGGGCTTTGGCGAAAAACTGTTTTTT | CASSEDKAGGFGEKLFF
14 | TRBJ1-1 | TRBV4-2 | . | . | TGTGCCAGCAGCCAAGATTTGACAGAATCTGAAGCTTTCTTT | CASSQDLTESEAFF
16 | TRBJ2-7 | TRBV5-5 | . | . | TGTGCCAGCAGCTACACATTGGAGGGCGTGCCCTACGAGCAGTACTTC | CASSYTLEGVPYEQYF
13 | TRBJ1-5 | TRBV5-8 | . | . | TGTGCCAGCAGCTTCGGCCCCGATCAGCCCCAGCATTTT | CASSFGPDQPQHF
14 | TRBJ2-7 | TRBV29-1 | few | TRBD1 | TGCAGCGTTGTTGGGGACAGGGGATATGGCGAGCAGTACTTC | CSVVGDRGYGEQYF
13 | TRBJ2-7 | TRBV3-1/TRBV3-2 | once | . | TGTGCCAGCAGCCAGACGGGGGCCTACGAGCAGTACTTC | CASSQTGAYEQYF
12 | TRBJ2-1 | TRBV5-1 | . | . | TGCGCCAGCAGTTCTTCCGGGGATGAGCAGTTCTTC | CASSSSGDEQFF
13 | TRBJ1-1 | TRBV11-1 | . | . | TGTGCCAGCAGCTTAGAGTTGAACACTGAAGCTTTCTTT | CASSLELNTEAFF
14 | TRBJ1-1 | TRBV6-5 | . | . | TGTGCCAGCAGTTACTCCGTCGGGAACACTGAAGCTTTCTTT | CASSYSVGNTEAFF
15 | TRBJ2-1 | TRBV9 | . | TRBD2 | TGTGCCAGCAGCGTAGCAGGGACTAGCGGCAATGAGCAGTTCTTC | CASSVAGTSGNEQFF
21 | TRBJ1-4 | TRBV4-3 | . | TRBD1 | TGCGCCAGCAGCCAACGTAAAATTGGGACAGATTCTCTCTTTACTAATGAAAAACTGTTTTTT | CASSQRKIGTDSLFTNEKLFF